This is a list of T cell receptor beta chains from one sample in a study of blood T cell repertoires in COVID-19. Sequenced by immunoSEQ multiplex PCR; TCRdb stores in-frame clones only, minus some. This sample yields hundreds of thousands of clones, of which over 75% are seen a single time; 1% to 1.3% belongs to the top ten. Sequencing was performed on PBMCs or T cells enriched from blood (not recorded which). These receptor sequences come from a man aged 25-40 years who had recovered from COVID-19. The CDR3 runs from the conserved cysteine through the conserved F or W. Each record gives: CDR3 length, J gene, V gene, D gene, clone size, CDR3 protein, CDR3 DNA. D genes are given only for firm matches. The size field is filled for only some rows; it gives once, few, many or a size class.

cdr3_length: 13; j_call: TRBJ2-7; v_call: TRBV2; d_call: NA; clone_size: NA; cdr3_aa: CASSWQSVPEQYF; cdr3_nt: TGTGCCAGCAGTTGGCAGTCAGTTCCCGAGCAGTACTTC
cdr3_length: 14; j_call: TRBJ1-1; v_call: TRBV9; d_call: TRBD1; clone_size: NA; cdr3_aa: CASTQGQVITEAFF; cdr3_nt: TGTGCCAGCACCCAAGGACAGGTCATTACTGAAGCTTTCTTT
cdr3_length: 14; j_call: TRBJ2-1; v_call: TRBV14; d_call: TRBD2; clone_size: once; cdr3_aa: CASSQAGGYNEQFF; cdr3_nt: TGTGCCAGCAGCCAAGCGGGAGGGTACAATGAGCAGTTCTTC
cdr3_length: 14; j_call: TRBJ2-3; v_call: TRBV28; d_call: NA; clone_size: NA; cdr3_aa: CASSPEGKTDTQYF; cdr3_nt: TGTGCCAGCAGCCCGGAGGGAAAGACAGATACGCAGTATTTT
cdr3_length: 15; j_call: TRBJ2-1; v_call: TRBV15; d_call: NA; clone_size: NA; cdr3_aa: CATSRGRDSYNEQFF; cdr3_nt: TGTGCCACCAGCAGGGGGCGGGACTCCTACAATGAGCAGTTCTTC
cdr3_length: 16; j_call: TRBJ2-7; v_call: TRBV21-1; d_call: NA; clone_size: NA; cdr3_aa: CASSKLGQGSSYEQYF; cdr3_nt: TGTGCCAGCAGCAAATTAGGGCAGGGGAGCTCCTACGAGCAGTACTTC
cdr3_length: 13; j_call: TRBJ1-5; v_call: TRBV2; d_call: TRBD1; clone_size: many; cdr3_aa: CASRDRANQPQHF; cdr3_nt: TGTGCCAGCAGGGACAGGGCCAATCAGCCCCAGCATTTT
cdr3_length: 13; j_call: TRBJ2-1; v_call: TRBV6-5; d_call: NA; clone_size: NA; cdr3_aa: CASGAANYNEQFF; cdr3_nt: TGTGCCAGCGGGGCGGCTAACTACAATGAGCAGTTCTTC
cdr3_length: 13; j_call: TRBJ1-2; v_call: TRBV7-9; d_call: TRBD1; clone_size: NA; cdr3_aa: CASSPYGTAGYTF; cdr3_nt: TGTGCCAGCAGCCCTTACGGGACAGCTGGCTACACCTTC
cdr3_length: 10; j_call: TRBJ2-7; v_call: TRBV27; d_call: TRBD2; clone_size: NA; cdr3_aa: CAIGRGEQYF; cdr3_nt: TGTGCCATCGGGCGGGGGGAGCAGTACTTC
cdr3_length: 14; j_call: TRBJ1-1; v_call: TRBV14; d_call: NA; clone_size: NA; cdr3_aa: CASSLGPRRFEAFF; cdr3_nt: TGTGCCAGCAGCCTTGGGCCGCGAAGGTTTGAGGCTTTCTTT
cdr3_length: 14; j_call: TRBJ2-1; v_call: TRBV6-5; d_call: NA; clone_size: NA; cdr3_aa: CASSLRPHYNEQFF; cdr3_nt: TGTGCCAGCAGTCTACGTCCTCACTACAATGAGCAGTTCTTC
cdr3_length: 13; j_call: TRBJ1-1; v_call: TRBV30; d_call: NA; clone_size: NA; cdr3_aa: CAWRALAPLSAFF; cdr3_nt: TGTGCCTGGAGGGCCCTAGCCCCCCTCTCGGCTTTCTTT
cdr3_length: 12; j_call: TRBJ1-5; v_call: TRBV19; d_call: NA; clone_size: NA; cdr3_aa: CASRPVGGSQHF; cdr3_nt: TGTGCCAGTCGGCCGGTTGGAGGGTCCCAGCATTTT
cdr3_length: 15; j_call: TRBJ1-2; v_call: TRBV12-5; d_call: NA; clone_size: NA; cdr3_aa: CASGFRLSHSYGYTF; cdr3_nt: TGTGCTAGTGGTTTCCGTCTCAGTCATTCCTATGGCTACACCTTC